The 19 T cell receptor beta chains reported below all come from one sample, sequenced in a study of CD8+CD57+ T cells in acquired aplastic anemia. Genomic DNA, the template, was used for profiling of the TCR beta VDJ and CDR3. From the reads, TCRdb called clonotypes with MiXCR, one entry per CDR3 protein. The repertoire holds roughly 200,000 distinct CDR3 sequences, 50% to 65% seen once, with roughly 46% in the top ten. In patients chosen for sequencing, flow cytometry had shown CD8+CD57+ cell expansion. Sequencing was carried out using sorted CD4+, CD8+, or CD8+CD57+ T cells (not recorded which) from PBMCs. These TCRs come from a human donor with aplastic anemia.

This clonotype was detected ten times or more. This rearrangement joins TRBV4-1 to TRBJ2-1, with 15 bases lining up with TRBD2. This CDR3 comprises 15 residues. The trim removed 3 bases at V and 9 bases at J, leaving 3 bases unmatched. The germline CDR1 and CDR2 sequences are MGHRA and YSYEKL. CDR3 in DNA: TGCGCCAGCAGCCACGGGACTAGCGGGGGGACTGAGCAGTTCTTC. It translates to CASSHGTSGGTEQFF.

The sample holds a few counts of this clonotype. V is TRBV6-6 and J is TRBJ2-5; 9 nucleotides line up with TRBD2. The V and J ends lost 5 bases and 5 bases, in that order; junction bases with no gene match: 12. There are 16 residues in the CDR3. CDR1 and CDR2 (germline): MNHNY, SVGAGI (reference sequence). CDR3 sequence: CASSQIRREGGETQYF. The CDR3, as DNA: TGTGCCAGCAGTCAAATTCGGCGGGAGGGCGGCGAGACCCAGTACTTC.

The V and J genes are TRBV20-1 and TRBJ1-1; no firm D call. V was clipped by 1 base and J by 1 base, with 7 bases between them. Germline V lookup: CDR1 DFQATT, CDR2 SNEGSKA (reference sequence). The CDR3 contains 13 residues. The CDR3 region is CSARADTNTEAFF. The CDR3 region has the DNA TGCAGTGCTAGAGCCGATACGAACACTGAAGCTTTCTTT.

The chain combines TRBV10-2 with TRBJ1-1; D is uncertain. CDR1 is WSHSY and CDR2 is SAAADI in the germline V gene. This CDR3 spans 12 amino acids. V lost 7 bases and J lost 1, with 7 bases in between. Here the CDR3 reads CASKPGNTEAFF. Here the CDR3 DNA reads TGCGCCAGCAAGCCCGGGAACACTGAAGCTTTCTTT.

V and J are TRBV12-3 or TRBV12-4 and TRBJ2-7; D is unclear. This CDR3 is built from 11 residues. The ends were cut back, 3 bases at V and 7 bases at J, with 7 bases in the middle. This CDR3 reads CASSFATEQYF. CDR3 coding DNA: TGTGCCAGCAGTTTCGCCACAGAGCAGTACTTC.

The genes are TRBV25-1 and TRBJ2-1, with 13 positions matching TRBD2. From germline, CDR1 is MGHDK and CDR2 SYGVNS. The CDR3 length is 16 residues. Trimming took 4 bases from V and 3 from J; bases not matched to a gene: 3. CDR3 sequence: CASSVGTSGIYNEQFF. The CDR3 DNA reads TGTGCCAGCAGTGTGGGGACTAGCGGGATCTACAATGAGCAGTTCTTC.

This clonotype was counted between two and nine times. The chain links TRBV3-1 to TRBJ2-7; D unclear. The CDR3 has 11 residues. Per the germline V gene, CDR1 is LGHDT and CDR2 is YNNKEL (reference sequence). With 1 base removed from V and 7 bases from J, the gap between germline ends came to 5 bases. This chain's CDR3 is CASSQVGEQYF. The CDR3 nucleotides are TGTGCCAGCAGCCAAGTTGGGGAGCAGTACTTC.

The chain joins TRBV7-3 to TRBJ1-1; a weak D match, TRBD1 (5 bases). This CDR3 contains 14 residues. V was shortened by 4 bases and J by 3 bases, with 12 bases between the two germline ends. The germline V gene encodes CDR1 SGHTA and CDR2 FQGTGA. The CDR3 loop is CASSSRAGYTEAFF. The CDR3 bases are TGTGCCAGCAGCTCGCGCGCAGGGTACACTGAAGCTTTCTTT.

This clonotype was counted between two and nine times. This may be a read error: a much more frequent sequence differs by one nucleotide. No conserved phenylalanine or tryptophan is present at the end of the CDR3, so a read error is the likely explanation. V gene TRBV27 combines with J gene TRBJ2-5; D gene unclear. The CDR3 spans 13 residues. V was pared by 4 bases and J by 2 bases, with 8 bases between. Germline CDR1 reads MNHEY; CDR2 reads SMNVEV (reference sequence). The chain's CDR3 is CASSSRWQETQYS. The CDR3 DNA sequence: TGTGCCAGCAGTTCGCGGTGGCAAGAGACCCAGTACTCC.

This clonotype was recorded many times. The V call is TRBV2, the J call TRBJ2-7; D remains ambiguous. V lost 8 bases and J lost 1, with 15 bases in between. The CDR3 length is 14 residues. Germline V gene lookup returns CDR1 SNHLY and CDR2 FYNNEI. This CDR3 reads CASGVKALSYEQYF. CDR3 bases: TGTGCCAGCGGAGTGAAGGCCTTATCCTACGAGCAGTACTTC.

Only one count was recorded for this clonotype. At one end the junction does not follow the germline gene, possibly because of a read error. The CDR3 nucleotides are TGTGCCAGCAGTTTAAGTTCCGGGGCCAACGTCCCGACTTTC. Its protein product is CASSLSSGANVPTF. This rearrangement joins TRBV12-3 or TRBV12-4 to TRBJ2-6; perhaps D is TRBD1 or TRBD2 (5 bases each). This CDR3 spans 14 amino acids.

This chain connects TRBV4-1 to TRBJ1-2, with 7 bases matching TRBD1. There are 13 residues in the CDR3. Germline V gene data show CDR1 as MGHRA and CDR2 as YSYEKL. J lost 8 bases, V lost 4 bases, and 7 bases had no gene match. The CDR3 DNA follows: TGCGCCAGCAGCCGACAGGGCGTCGGAGGCTACACCTTC. Protein sequence: CASSRQGVGGYTF.

The chain combines TRBV2 with TRBJ1-2; the match to TRBD1 covers 11 bases. The CDR3 is made up of 11 amino acids. CDR1 SNHLY and CDR2 FYNNEI come from the germline V gene. This CDR3 is CAKRGQGDYTF. As DNA, the CDR3 is TGTGCTAAGAGGGGACAGGGGGACTACACCTTC.

J is TRBJ2-5 and V is TRBV7-9; 11 bases match TRBD1. This CDR3 has 14 amino acids. Germline V gives CDR1 SEHNR, CDR2 FQNEAQ (reference sequence). V lost 6 bases and J lost 4; bases outside the gene matches: 4. This CDR3 is CASRVGTGGETQYF. The CDR3 bases are TGTGCCAGCAGGGTAGGGACAGGGGGAGAGACCCAGTACTTC. Supplemented by reference TRBV7-9 and TRBJ2-5, the full variable domain reads DTGVSQNPRHKITKRGQNVTFRCDPISEHNRLYWYRQTLGQGPEFLTYFQNEAQLEKSRLLSDRFSAERPKGSFSTLEIQRTEQGDSAMYLCASRVGTGGETQYFGPGTRLLVL.

In regard to this clonotype: Compared with germline, one end of the junction differs, possibly owing to a read error. The V gene is TRBV4-2, the J gene TRBJ2-1; TRBD2 matches 7 bases. Germline V lookup: CDR1 LGHNA, CDR2 YNFKEQ. This CDR3 is built from 10 residues. The CDR3, as DNA: TGTGCCAGCAGTGGCGGGAGCGCGGTCTTC. Translated, it gives CASSGGSAVF.

The chain recombines TRBV15 with TRBJ2-5; 8 positions match TRBD2. Unmatched junction bases numbered 5, after V lost 8 bases and J lost 3 bases. Germline CDR1 reads LNHNV; CDR2 reads YYDKDF (reference sequence). This CDR3 region has 13 residues. CDR3 sequence: CATSLAGKETQYF. In nucleotides, the CDR3 is TGTGCCACCTCGCTAGCGGGTAAAGAGACCCAGTACTTC.

The V and J genes are TRBV2 and TRBJ2-3; D may correspond to TRBD1 or TRBD2 (5 bases each). Trimming took 1 base from V and 6 from J, leaving 14 bases between them. Germline loops: CDR1 SNHLY, CDR2 FYNNEI. CDR3 length: 15 residues. The CDR3 region is CASSEGGTVPDTQYF. In DNA form, the CDR3 reads TGTGCCAGCAGTGAAGGGGGGACGGTCCCGGATACGCAGTATTTT.

This clonotype was detected only a few times. The gene calls are TRBV4-1 and TRBJ2-3; the D is unclear. Germline-derived CDR1 and CDR2 are MGHRA and YSYEKL. V was trimmed by 4 bases and J by 2 bases, leaving 22 bases between them. The CDR3 is 18 residues long. The CDR3 sequence is CASSPRTFHWKNTDTQYF. CDR3 sequence (DNA): TGCGCCAGCAGCCCCAGAACGTTCCATTGGAAAAACACAGATACGCAGTATTTT.

A few counts support this clonotype. This chain joins TRBV24-1 and TRBJ2-2; no definite D call. Germline V gene lookup returns CDR1 KGHDR and CDR2 SFDVKD. The CDR3 loop spans 11 amino acids. V lost 5 bases, J lost 5 bases, and 2 bases lay in between. CDR3 nucleotides: TGTGCCACCAGTGGGACCGGGGAGCTGTTTTTT. It encodes CATSGTGELFF.